These T cell receptor beta chains were read from a single sample in a study of blood T cells in healthy people across ages. TCRdb processed the 5' RACE reads anew with MiXCR; each CDR3 protein has one entry. Of about 1.5 million distinct CDR3 sequences in the sample, roughly two fifths are singletons; the top ten hold approximately 4.1%. The sequencing sample was made of blood. All receptors come from a woman between 18 and 30 years old in good health. The CDR3 runs from the conserved cysteine through the conserved F or W. The D gene is left open where the match is weak. Clone size is shown for a subset of rows, as once, few, many or a class of expanded clone.

J gene | clone size | V gene | D gene | CDR3 DNA | CDR3 protein
TRBJ2-3 | few | TRBV4-1 | TRBD2 | TGCGCCAGCAGCCAAGTTCCCGGGGGGACCTCATATACGCAGTATTTT | CASSQVPGGTSYTQYF
TRBJ2-1 | . | TRBV20-1 | . | TGCAGTGCTCCCTTTGGGGAGCAGTTCTTC | CSAPFGEQFF
TRBJ2-1 | once | TRBV24-1 | . | TGTGCCACCAGAGCGGGCGGGACACGGGAGCAGTTCTTC | CATRAGGTREQFF
TRBJ1-5 | many | TRBV28 | . | TGTGCCAGCAGTTTCAGGGGCTATCAGCCCCAGCATTTT | CASSFRGYQPQHF
TRBJ1-3 | . | TRBV18 | . | TGTGCCAGCTCACCGTGGACAGTCTCTGGAAACACCATATATTTT | CASSPWTVSGNTIYF
TRBJ2-1 | . | TRBV4-1 | TRBD2 | TGCGCCAGCAGCCAAGCCCCTAGCGGGCACTACAATGAGCAGTTCTTC | CASSQAPSGHYNEQFF
TRBJ2-7 | . | TRBV6-5 | . | TGTGCCAGCAGTTACTCTCAGGGTCTCGAGCAGTACTTC | CASSYSQGLEQYF
TRBJ2-1 | . | TRBV7-9 | . | TGTGCCAGCAGACCCCGGGCAGAGGCCCACAATGAGCAGTTCTTC | CASRPRAEAHNEQFF
TRBJ2-7 | . | TRBV5-1 | . | TGCGCCAGCAGCTTAGTCGGACACGACTACGAGCAGTACTTC | CASSLVGHDYEQYF
TRBJ2-3 | few | TRBV20-1 | . | TGCAGTGCTAGGCAAACTAGCACAGATACGCAGTATTTT | CSARQTSTDTQYF
TRBJ1-1 | . | TRBV20-1 | . | TGCAGTGCCACCGGGTCCGTGAACACTGAAGCTTTCTTT | CSATGSVNTEAFF
TRBJ2-5 | few | TRBV27 | TRBD2 | TGTGCCAGCAGTTTATCGAGCGGGGGCATCAAAGAGACCCAGTACTTC | CASSLSSGGIKETQYF
TRBJ1-1 | few | TRBV11-2 | . | TGTGCCAGCAGCTCTGGGGGCAGAGACCAAGCTTTCTTT | CASSSGGRDQAFF
TRBJ2-7 | few | TRBV6-5 | TRBD1 | TGTGCCAGCAAATACCGTAGGACAGGTGACTACGAGCAGTACTTC | CASKYRRTGDYEQYF
TRBJ2-3 | . | TRBV29-1 | . | TGCAGCGTTGTAGGGCGGCCCCCCGATACGCAGTATTTT | CSVVGRPPDTQYF
TRBJ2-1 | . | TRBV5-1 | . | TGCGCCAGCAGCTTCCCCCCGGCGGGGCGGGAAGCTTACAATGAGCAGTTCTTC | CASSFPPAGREAYNEQFF
TRBJ2-3 | . | TRBV28 | . | TGTGCCAGCGCCGGTAGAAGCACGCAGTATTTT | CASAGRSTQYF
TRBJ1-2 | few | TRBV3-1 | . | TGTGCCAGCAGCCATAACATCGGAAACTATGGCTACACCTTC | CASSHNIGNYGYTF
TRBJ2-7 | . | TRBV10-1 | TRBD1 | TGCGCCAGCTCGAAGGACAGGGCAGTCGAGCAGTACTTC | CASSKDRAVEQYF
TRBJ1-2 | . | TRBV20-1 | . | TGCAGTGCTAGGGACGCAGGGGTTAACTATGGCTACACCTTC | CSARDAGVNYGYTF
TRBJ1-1 | few | TRBV20-1 | . | TGCAGCCTCGGCCGGGGGAGCACTGAAGCTTTCTTT | CSLGRGSTEAFF
TRBJ2-7 | . | TRBV11-2 | . | TGTGCCAACAGCTTGTCCGGGGTCTCCTACGAGCAGTACTTC | CANSLSGVSYEQYF
TRBJ2-1 | . | TRBV9 | . | TGTGCCAGCAGCCGCCAACAGGGGGGGGATGAGCAGTTCTTC | CASSRQQGGDEQFF
TRBJ1-4 | few | TRBV29-1 | . | TGCAGCGTTCTTTGCCCGGACCGAAAACTGTTTTTT | CSVLCPDRKLFF
TRBJ2-3 | few | TRBV4-1 | . | TGCGCCAGCAGCCAAGACCCGACAGCCACAGATACGCAGTATTTT | CASSQDPTATDTQYF
TRBJ2-7 | few | TRBV29-1 | TRBD2 | TGCAGCGCTAACGGACTAGCGGGACACAATGAGCAGTACTTC | CSANGLAGHNEQYF
TRBJ2-2 | once | TRBV5-1 | . | TGCGCCAGCAGCGAGAGGACCATCAACACCGGGGAGCTGTTTTTT | CASSERTINTGELFF
TRBJ2-7 | . | TRBV2 | TRBD1 | TGTGCCAGCAGTGATACAGGGGGGAATGAGCAGTACTTC | CASSDTGGNEQYF
TRBJ2-7 | . | TRBV28 | . | TGTGCCAGCAGTTCGCACGGCAAGAACTACGAGCAGTACTTC | CASSSHGKNYEQYF
TRBJ1-2 | few | TRBV7-9 | . | TGTGCCAGCAGCTTAGTACAGTCTATTGGCTACACCTTC | CASSLVQSIGYTF
TRBJ1-1 | . | TRBV7-9 | . | TGTGCCAGCAGGCCGGGAACTAACACTGAAGCTTTCTTT | CASRPGTNTEAFF
TRBJ2-7 | few | TRBV7-9 | . | TGTGCCAGCAGCCCCCGGCTGGGAGTCGGGTACGAGCAGTACTTC | CASSPRLGVGYEQYF
TRBJ1-2 | . | TRBV29-1 | . | TGCAGCGACGGTGGCAGGGGAGGTTATGGCTACACCTTC | CSDGGRGGYGYTF
TRBJ1-4 | . | TRBV29-1 | . | TGCAGCGCCTCTTGGGGGATCGAGGCAACTAATGAAAAACTGTTTTTT | CSASWGIEATNEKLFF
TRBJ1-3 | few | TRBV7-2 | TRBD1 | TGTGCCAGCAGTTCACAGGGGACGTCTGGAAACACCATATATTTT | CASSSQGTSGNTIYF
TRBJ1-2 | . | TRBV27 | TRBD1 | TGTGCCAGCAGTTTAGCAGGGACAGGAACCTATGGCTACACCTTC | CASSLAGTGTYGYTF
TRBJ2-7 | . | TRBV27 | TRBD2 | TGTGCCAGCAGTCCTACCTGGAGCGGGAGCTCCTACGAGCAGTACTTC | CASSPTWSGSSYEQYF
TRBJ2-7 | . | TRBV6-2/TRBV6-3 | . | TGTGCCAGCAGTCGCCAGGGGACGGCCTCCTACGAGCAGTACTTC | CASSRQGTASYEQYF
TRBJ2-6 | . | TRBV9 | . | TGTGCCAGCAGCGGAGGGTGGGCCAACGTCCTGACTTTC | CASSGGWANVLTF
TRBJ2-4 | . | TRBV16 | . | TGTACCAGCAGCCTATCAGGCGAGCAATACTTC | CTSSLSGEQYF
TRBJ2-7 | . | TRBV27 | . | TGTGCCAGCAGTGCTGACGGGACCCCACGCCTCTACGAGCAGTACTTC | CASSADGTPRLYEQYF
TRBJ2-7 | few | TRBV5-5 | TRBD1 | TGTGCCAGCAGCTTGGTGCCAGGGGGCGACTACGAGCAGTACTTC | CASSLVPGGDYEQYF
TRBJ1-3 | . | TRBV6-6 | . | TGTGCCAGCAGTTTTGGGTTTGACTCTGGAAACACCATATATTTT | CASSFGFDSGNTIYF
TRBJ2-3 | few | TRBV12-3/TRBV12-4 | . | TGTGCCAGCTACCTGACAGGCCTCGGTCCGGGTACGCAGTATTTT | CASYLTGLGPGTQYF
TRBJ1-4 | few | TRBV12-3/TRBV12-4 | . | TGTGCCAGCAGTTCTTCAGGGATAACTAATGAAAAACTGTTTTTT | CASSSSGITNEKLFF
TRBJ2-1 | . | TRBV7-9 | . | TGTGCCAGCAGCTTAGGTACTTTAGGGAAGTCCTACAATGAGCAGTTCTTC | CASSLGTLGKSYNEQFF
TRBJ2-5 | few | TRBV27 | TRBD2 | TGTGCCAGCCGTACCGGGACTAGCGTGGTTGAGCAGTACTTC | CASRTGTSVVEQYF
TRBJ2-7 | . | TRBV6-2/TRBV6-3 | . | TGTGCCAGCCATAGGGGGTACGGGCAGTACTTC | CASHRGYGQYF
TRBJ1-2 | few | TRBV4-1 | . | TGCGCCAGCAGCCAAGAGGCAATACAGGGAGGATATGGCTACACCTTC | CASSQEAIQGGYGYTF
TRBJ2-7 | . | TRBV20-1 | . | TGCAGTGCTAGATACACCTCCTACGAGCAGTACTTC | CSARYTSYEQYF